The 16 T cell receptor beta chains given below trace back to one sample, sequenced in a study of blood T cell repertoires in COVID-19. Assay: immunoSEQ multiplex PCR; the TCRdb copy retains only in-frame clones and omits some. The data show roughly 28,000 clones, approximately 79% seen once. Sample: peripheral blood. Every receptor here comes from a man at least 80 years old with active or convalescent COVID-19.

The CDR3 sequence is CASSLARGRGDTQYF. In nucleotides, the CDR3 is TGCGCCAGCAGCTTAGCCAGGGGGCGAGGAGATACGCAGTATTTT. This chain joins TRBV5-1 and TRBJ2-3; TRBD1 matches at 8 bases. The germline gives CDR1 SGHRS, CDR2 YFSETQ. The CDR3 extends over 15 amino acids. The J segment lost 5 bases and the V segment lost 2 bases, leaving 7 bases of the junction unmatched.

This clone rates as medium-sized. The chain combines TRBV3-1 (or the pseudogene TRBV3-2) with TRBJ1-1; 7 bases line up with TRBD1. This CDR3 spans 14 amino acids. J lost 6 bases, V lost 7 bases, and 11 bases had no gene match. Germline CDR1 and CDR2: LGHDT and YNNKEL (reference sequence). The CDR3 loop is CASNKAGGTSEAFF. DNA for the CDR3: TGTGCCAGCAACAAGGCAGGGGGAACTTCTGAAGCTTTCTTT.

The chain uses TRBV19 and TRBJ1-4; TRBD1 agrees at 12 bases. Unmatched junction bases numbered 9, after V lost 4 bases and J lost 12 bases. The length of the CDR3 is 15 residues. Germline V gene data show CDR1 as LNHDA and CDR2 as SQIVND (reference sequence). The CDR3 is CASSTGTGGYEELFF. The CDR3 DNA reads TGTGCCAGTAGTACGGGGACAGGGGGCTATGAGGAACTGTTTTTT.

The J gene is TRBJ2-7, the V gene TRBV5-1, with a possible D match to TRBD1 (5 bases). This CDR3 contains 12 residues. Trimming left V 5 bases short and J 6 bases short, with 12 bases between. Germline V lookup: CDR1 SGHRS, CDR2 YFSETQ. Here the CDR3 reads CASRGAPSEQYF. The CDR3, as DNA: TGCGCCAGCAGAGGGGCACCGTCCGAGCAGTACTTC. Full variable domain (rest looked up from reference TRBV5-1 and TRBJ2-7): KAGVTQTPRYLIKTRGQQVTLSCSPISGHRSVSWYQQTPGQGLQFLFEYFSETQRNKGNFPGRFSGRQFSNSRSEMNVSTLELGDSALYLCASRGAPSEQYFGPGTRLTVT.

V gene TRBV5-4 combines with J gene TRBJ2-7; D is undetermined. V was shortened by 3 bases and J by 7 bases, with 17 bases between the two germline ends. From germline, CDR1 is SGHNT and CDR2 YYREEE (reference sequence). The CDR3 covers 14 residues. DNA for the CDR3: TGTGCCAGCAGCTCGTTGACTGTTTACGGGGAGCAGTACTTC. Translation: CASSSLTVYGEQYF.

The CDR3 protein is CASSFGDNEQFF. The CDR3 coding sequence is TGTGCCAGCAGCTTCGGAGACAATGAGCAGTTCTTC. The chain joins TRBV3-1 (or the pseudogene TRBV3-2) to TRBJ2-1, with D hard to call. CDR3 length: 12 amino acids. The V end lost 5 bases, the J end lost 5 bases, and 7 bases lay between the germline ends. Germline CDR1 is LGHDT and CDR2 is YNNKEL (reference sequence).

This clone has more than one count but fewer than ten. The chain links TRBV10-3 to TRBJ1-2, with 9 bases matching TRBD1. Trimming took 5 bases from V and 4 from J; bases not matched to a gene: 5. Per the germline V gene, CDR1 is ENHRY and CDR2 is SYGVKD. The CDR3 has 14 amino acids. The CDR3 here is CAISQKTGGYGYTF. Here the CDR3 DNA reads TGTGCCATCAGTCAAAAGACAGGGGGCTATGGCTACACCTTC.

Here the CDR3 DNA reads TGTGCCAGCAGCTTAGGATCGGGACAGGGGGCGCGGGGTCGATCACCCCTCCACTTT. Its translation: CASSLGSGQGARGRSPLHF. This chain connects TRBV7-9 to TRBJ1-6; 12 bases are a match to TRBD1. J lost 10 bases, V lost 1 base, and 14 bases had no gene match. The germline V gene encodes CDR1 SEHNR and CDR2 FQNEAQ (reference sequence). The CDR3 loop spans 19 amino acids.

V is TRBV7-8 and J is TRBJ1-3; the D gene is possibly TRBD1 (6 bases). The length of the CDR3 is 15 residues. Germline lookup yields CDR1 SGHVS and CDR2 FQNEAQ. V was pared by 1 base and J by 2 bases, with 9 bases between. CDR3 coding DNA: TGTGCCAGCAGCTTAGTCAGGGGTGCTGGAAACACCATATATTTT. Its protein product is CASSLVRGAGNTIYF.

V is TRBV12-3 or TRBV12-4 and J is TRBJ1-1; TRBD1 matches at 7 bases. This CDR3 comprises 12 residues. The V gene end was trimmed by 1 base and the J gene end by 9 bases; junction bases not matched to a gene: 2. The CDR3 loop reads CASSLVRGKAFF. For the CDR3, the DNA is TGTGCCAGCAGTTTAGTCAGGGGGAAAGCTTTCTTT.

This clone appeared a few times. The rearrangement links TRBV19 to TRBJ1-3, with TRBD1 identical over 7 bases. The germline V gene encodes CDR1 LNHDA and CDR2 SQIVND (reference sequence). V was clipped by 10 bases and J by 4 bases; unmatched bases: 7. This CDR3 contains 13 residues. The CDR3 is CATSTTGGNTIYF. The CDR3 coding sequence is TGTGCCACTAGCACGACAGGGGGAAACACCATATATTTT.

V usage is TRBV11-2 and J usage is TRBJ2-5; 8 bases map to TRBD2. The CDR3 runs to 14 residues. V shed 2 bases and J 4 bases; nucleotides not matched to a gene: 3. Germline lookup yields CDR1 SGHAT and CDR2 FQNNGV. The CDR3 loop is CASSLRGGGETQYF. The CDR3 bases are TGTGCCAGCAGCTTACGGGGGGGAGGAGAGACCCAGTACTTC.

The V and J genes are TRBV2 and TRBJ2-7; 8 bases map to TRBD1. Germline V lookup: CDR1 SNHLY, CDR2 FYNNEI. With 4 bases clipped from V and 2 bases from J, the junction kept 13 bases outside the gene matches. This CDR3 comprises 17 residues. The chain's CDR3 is CASSAIWMTGQAYEQYF. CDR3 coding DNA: TGTGCCAGCAGTGCCATATGGATGACGGGACAGGCCTACGAGCAGTACTTC. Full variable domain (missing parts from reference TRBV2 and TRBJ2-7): EPEVTQTPSHQVTQMGQEVILRCVPISNHLYFYWYRQILGQKVEFLVSFYNNEISEKSEIFDDQFSVERPDGSNFTLKIRSTKLEDSAMYFCASSAIWMTGQAYEQYFGPGTRLTVT.

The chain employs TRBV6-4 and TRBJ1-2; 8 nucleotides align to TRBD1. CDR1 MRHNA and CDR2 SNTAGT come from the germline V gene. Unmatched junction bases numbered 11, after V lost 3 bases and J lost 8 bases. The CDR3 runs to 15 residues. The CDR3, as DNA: TGTGCCAGCAGTGAAATGGCAGGGGGCGTCGGGGGCTACACCTTC. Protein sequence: CASSEMAGGVGGYTF.

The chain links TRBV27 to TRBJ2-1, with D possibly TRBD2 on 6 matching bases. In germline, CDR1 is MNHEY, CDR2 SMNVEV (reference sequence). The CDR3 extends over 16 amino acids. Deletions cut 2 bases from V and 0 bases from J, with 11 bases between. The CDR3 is CASSLTGADSYNEQFF. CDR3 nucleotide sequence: TGTGCCAGCAGTTTAACGGGAGCCGACTCCTACAATGAGCAGTTCTTC.

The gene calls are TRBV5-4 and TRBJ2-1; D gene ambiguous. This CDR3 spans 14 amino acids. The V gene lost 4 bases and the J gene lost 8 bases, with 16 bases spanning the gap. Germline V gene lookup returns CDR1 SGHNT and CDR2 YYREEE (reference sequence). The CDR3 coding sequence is TGTGCCAGCAGCCCCGGCCTCACAGCCCATGAGCAGTTCTTC. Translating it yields CASSPGLTAHEQFF.